This T cell receptor (beta chain) was captured in a study of shared clonotypes between healthy human individuals. The CDR3 has 14 amino acids. Germline lookup yields CDR1 SGDLS and CDR2 YYNGEE. V shed 0 bases and J shed 2 bases, with 5 bases lying between them. General study findings and limits: It was anticipated that sequencing depth would influence how many clonotypes donors shared.

This clone has a handful of counts. The antigen remains undetermined. This sample also contains other DNA sequences that code for the same CDR3. Profiled with immunoSEQ multiplex PCR; TCRdb holds only in-frame clones, not every one. The profile shows some 1 million clones, roughly 80% of them singletons. Naive CD4+ cells were CD45RA-selected; the remaining cells were memory. This receptor was taken from a young man in good health. What was sequenced was memory CD4+ T cells sorted from blood. Subset noted: CD45RA-negative fraction. The rearrangement uses TRBV9 and TRBJ2-2; D unresolved. CDR3 in DNA: TGTGCCAGCAGCGTAGCTGCTAACACCGGGGAGCTGTTTTTT. This sequence encodes CASSVAANTGELFF. The whole variable domain, remainder taken from reference TRBV9 and TRBJ2-2, is DSGVTQTPKHLITATGQRVTLRCSPRSGDLSVYWYQQSLDQGLQFLIQYYNGEERAKGNILERFSAQQFPDLHSELNLSSLELGDSALYFCASSVAANTGELFFGEGSRLTVL.